These 21 T cell receptor beta chains were sequenced from one sample in a study of blood T cell repertoires in COVID-19. Assay: immunoSEQ multiplex PCR; the TCRdb copy retains only in-frame clones and omits some. Of about 210,000 clones in the sample, about 91% were seen once. The sample taken for sequencing was peripheral blood. These receptors originate from a woman aged 40 to 50 with acute or convalescent COVID-19.

V gene TRBV4-1 combines with J gene TRBJ1-2; D is undetermined. CDR1 and CDR2 from the germline V gene are MGHRA and YSYEKL. Between the trimmed V and J ends, which lost 5 bases and 6 bases, there was a span of 22 bases. There are 16 residues in the CDR3. The CDR3 DNA is TGCGCCAGCAGCATCCGGACGGTCAGCGGAGGTGATGGCTACACCTTC. Its translation: CASSIRTVSGGDGYTF.

The gene calls are TRBV1 and TRBJ2-5; the table's D call, TRBD2, was not checked against the DNA. TRBV1 is noted as a pseudogene. The CDR3 is 16 amino acids. CDR3 bases: TGCACCAGCAGCCCCCTCGGGGCACTAGCGATAGGGACCCAGTACTTC. Residues: CTSSPLGALAIGTQYF.

The V call is TRBV12-3 or TRBV12-4, the J call TRBJ2-7; TRBD2 matches at 7 bases. The CDR3 is 13 amino acids. V lost 8 bases and J lost 2; bases outside the gene matches: 6. The CDR3 region is CASAAGVTYEQYV. In nucleotides, the CDR3 is TGTGCCAGCGCGGCGGGGGTTACCTACGAGCAGTACGTC.

This clone was recorded a few times. J is TRBJ2-2 and V is TRBV6-1; 14 nucleotides line up with TRBD2. Looked up from germline, CDR1 is MNHNS and CDR2 is SASEGT. The CDR3 contains 17 residues. With V trimmed by 4 bases and J by 7 bases, 8 bases remained unmatched. The DNA for the CDR3 is TGTGCCAGCAGTGCGTCGGGACTAGCGGGGGTAGGCGGGGAGCTGTTTTTT. Residues: CASSASGLAGVGGELFF.

V is TRBV12-3 or TRBV12-4 and J is TRBJ2-3; TRBD2 matches 7 bases. This CDR3 has 13 amino acids. Trimming cost V 8 bases and J 3 bases; bases outside gene matches: 5. DNA of the CDR3: TGTGCCAGCGTTTGGCGGGAGACAGATACGCAGTATTTT. Translated, it gives CASVWRETDTQYF.

The gene calls are TRBV5-1 and TRBJ1-6; D is possibly TRBD1 (6 bases). The CDR3 is made up of 15 amino acids. The V end was cut by 4 bases, the J end by 9 bases, with 17 bases between. Germline V lookup: CDR1 SGHRS, CDR2 YFSETQ. The CDR3 here is CASSQQGQRGSPLHF. The CDR3, as DNA: TGCGCCAGCAGCCAACAGGGACAAAGAGGTTCACCCCTCCACTTT.

The chain carries TRBV2 and TRBJ1-1; perhaps TRBD1 as D (5 bases). V was trimmed by 5 bases and J by 7 bases, leaving 11 bases between them. Germline V gene lookup returns CDR1 SNHLY and CDR2 FYNNEI. The CDR3 is made up of 12 amino acids. The CDR3 is CASSTGFNEAFF. The CDR3 nucleotides are TGTGCCAGCAGTACAGGATTCAATGAAGCTTTCTTT.

This sequence joins TRBV25-1 and TRBJ1-1; TRBD1 aligns across 10 bases. J was trimmed by 4 bases and V by 8 bases; bases with no gene match: 7. The CDR3 has 14 amino acids. Germline values: CDR1 MGHDK, CDR2 SYGVNS. CDR3 protein: CASRLTGGVTEAFF. In nucleotides, the CDR3 is TGTGCCAGCCGACTGACAGGGGGCGTCACTGAAGCTTTCTTT.

This clone was seen more than once but under ten times. This rearrangement joins TRBV6-5 to TRBJ1-5, with a tentative D call TRBD1 (5 bases). Trimming removed 6 bases from V and 1 base from J, with 10 bases in between. The germline V gene has CDR1 MNHEY and CDR2 SVGAGI. CDR3 length: 14 amino acids. This chain's CDR3 is CASRGQLSNQPQHF. CDR3 DNA: TGTGCCAGCAGAGGACAACTGAGCAATCAGCCCCAGCATTTT.

This chain connects TRBV21-1 to TRBJ2-1; whether TRBD1, the table's D call, matches the DNA was not checked. TRBV21-1 corresponds to a pseudogene. The CDR3 loop spans 17 amino acids. The CDR3 protein is CASSSLVRQVDVRVQFF. CDR3 sequence (DNA): TGTGCCAGCAGCTCCCTAGTCCGACAGGTAGACGTGAGGGTGCAGTTCTTC.

The chain uses TRBV7-8 and TRBJ1-2; 10 positions match TRBD1. This CDR3 region has 16 residues. V lost 1 base, J lost 0 bases, and 2 bases stayed unmatched. Germline V gene sequence: CDR1 SGHVS, CDR2 FQNEAQ. CDR3 loop: CASSLGGQGTNYGYTF. The CDR3 coding sequence is TGTGCCAGCAGCTTAGGGGGACAGGGGACTAACTATGGCTACACCTTC.

Only one count was recorded for this clone. CDR3 residues: CASSPRGLAGGTQYF. The CDR3 DNA sequence: TGTGCCAGCAGCCCCAGGGGACTAGCGGGGGGGACGCAGTATTTT. V usage is TRBV7-3 and J usage is TRBJ2-3, with 16 bases matching TRBD2. From germline, CDR1 is SGHTA and CDR2 FQGTGA. This CDR3 contains 15 residues. V lost 5 bases to trimming and J lost 9 bases; unmatched junction nucleotides: 5.

The gene calls are TRBV9 and TRBJ1-1; D may be TRBD1 (6 bases). The CDR3 extends over 14 amino acids. CDR1 and CDR2 from the germline V gene are SGDLS and YYNGEE. Trimming stripped 4 bases from V and 4 bases from J, with 14 bases between. The CDR3 region has the DNA TGTGCCAGCAGCCTGACCCCAGGGGCCACTGAAGCTTTCTTT. This gives the protein CASSLTPGATEAFF.

This chain links TRBV19 with TRBJ2-2, with D perhaps TRBD1 (6 bases). With 6 bases removed from V and 2 bases from J, the gap between germline ends came to 19 bases. The CDR3 is 17 amino acids. Germline V gives CDR1 LNHDA, CDR2 SQIVND (reference sequence). The CDR3 bases are TGTGCCAGTAGACCCCCCCCAGGGGCTGGAAACACCGGGGAGCTGTTTTTT. It codes for CASRPPPGAGNTGELFF.

This rearrangement joins TRBV10-3 to TRBJ1-1; tentatively, D is TRBD1 (5 bases). Germline values: CDR1 ENHRY, CDR2 SYGVKD. This CDR3 contains 15 residues. Trimming stripped 6 bases from V and 1 base from J, with 15 bases between. The DNA for the CDR3 is TGTGCCATCAGCCTCCGTGGTGGGGCGAACACTGAAGCTTTCTTT. Translating it yields CAISLRGGANTEAFF.

The chain couples TRBV5-1 to TRBJ1-1; D unresolved. CDR3 length equals 14 residues. Germline values: CDR1 SGHRS, CDR2 YFSETQ. The V and J ends lost 3 bases and 3 bases respectively, with 12 bases between them. CDR3 bases: TGCGCCAGCAGCTGGACTGTAGGCGACACTGAAGCTTTCTTT. As protein: CASSWTVGDTEAFF.

To note about this clone: The same CDR3 is also encoded by other DNA sequences in this sample. This sequence joins TRBV6-5 and TRBJ2-5; TRBD1 aligns across 7 bases. The V and J ends lost 5 bases and 5 bases, in that order; junction bases with no gene match: 2. Per the germline V gene, CDR1 is MNHEY and CDR2 is SVGAGI. CDR3 length: 12 amino acids. As DNA, the CDR3 is TGTGCCAGCAGTCCCAGGGGGGAGACCCAGTACTTC. It encodes CASSPRGETQYF.

The chain has TRBV30 and TRBJ1-2; D ambiguous. V was pared by 2 bases and J by 6 bases, with 7 bases between. The CDR3 sequence is 11 residues long. Germline V gene sequence: CDR1 GTSNPN, CDR2 SVGIG (reference sequence). As DNA, the CDR3 is TGTGCCTGGAGTCTATCCCATGGCTACACCTTC. Protein product: CAWSLSHGYTF.

This sequence joins TRBV7-8 and TRBJ2-7; 7 nucleotides agree with TRBD1. CDR3 length equals 14 residues. V was pared by 5 bases and J by 5 bases, with 9 bases of the junction left unmatched. Germline V gene lookup returns CDR1 SGHVS and CDR2 FQNEAQ. The CDR3 protein is CASSPRQGHNEQYV. CDR3 in DNA: TGTGCCAGCAGCCCCCGACAGGGCCACAACGAGCAGTACGTC.

This clone has just one count. The chain carries TRBV3-1 (or the pseudogene TRBV3-2) and TRBJ1-2; TRBD1 matches 9 bases. Looked up from germline, CDR1 is LGHDT and CDR2 is YNNKEL (reference sequence). V lost 0 bases to trimming and J lost 8 bases; unmatched junction nucleotides: 10. This CDR3 comprises 16 residues. The CDR3: CASSQESGGQGGGYTF. CDR3 coding DNA: TGTGCCAGCAGCCAAGAAAGCGGGGGACAGGGAGGAGGCTACACCTTC.

V is TRBV2 and J is TRBJ2-1, with a weak D call TRBD1 (6 bases). Per germline, CDR1 SNHLY and CDR2 FYNNEI. V shed 4 bases and J shed 7 bases, with 17 bases lying between them. CDR3 length equals 15 residues. DNA for the CDR3: TGTGCCAGCAGTGGCCAAAAGGCAGGGGCTAATGAGCAGTTCTTC. It codes for CASSGQKAGANEQFF.